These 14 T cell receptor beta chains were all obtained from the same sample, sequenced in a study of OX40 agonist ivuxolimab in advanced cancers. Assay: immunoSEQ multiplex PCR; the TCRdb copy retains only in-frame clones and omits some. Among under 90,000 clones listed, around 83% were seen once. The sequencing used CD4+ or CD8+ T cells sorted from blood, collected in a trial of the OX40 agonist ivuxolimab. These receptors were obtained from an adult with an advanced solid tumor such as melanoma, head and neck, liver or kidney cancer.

CDR3 sequence reads: CASDRVRGGGPINEQFF. CDR3 coding DNA: TGTGCCAGCGACAGGGTTCGTGGCGGGGGCCCAATCAATGAGCAGTTCTTC. This chain uses TRBV28 with TRBJ2-1, with D possibly called TRBD1 or TRBD2 (7 bases each). The CDR3 sequence is 17 residues long. Germline-derived CDR1 and CDR2 are MDHEN and SYDVKM. Trimming removed 8 bases from V and 6 bases from J, with 26 bases in between.

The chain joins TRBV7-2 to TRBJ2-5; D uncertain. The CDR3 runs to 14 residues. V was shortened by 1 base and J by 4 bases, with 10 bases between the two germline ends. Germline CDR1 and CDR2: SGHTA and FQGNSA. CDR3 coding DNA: TGTGCCAGCAGCTTAGGAGGACGATTAGAGACCCAGTACTTC. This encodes CASSLGGRLETQYF. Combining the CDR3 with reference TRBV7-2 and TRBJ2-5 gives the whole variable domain GAGVSQSPSNKVTEKGKDVELRCDPISGHTALYWYRQSLGQGLEFLIYFQGNSAPDKSGLPSDRFSAERTGGSVSTLTIQRTQQEDSAVYLCASSLGGRLETQYFGPGTRLLVL.

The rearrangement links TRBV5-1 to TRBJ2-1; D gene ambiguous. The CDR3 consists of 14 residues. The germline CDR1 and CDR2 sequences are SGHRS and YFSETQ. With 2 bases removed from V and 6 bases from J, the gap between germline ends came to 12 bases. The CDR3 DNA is TGCGCCAGCAGCTTCTATCTCGAAAGCAATGAGCAGTTCTTC. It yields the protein CASSFYLESNEQFF.

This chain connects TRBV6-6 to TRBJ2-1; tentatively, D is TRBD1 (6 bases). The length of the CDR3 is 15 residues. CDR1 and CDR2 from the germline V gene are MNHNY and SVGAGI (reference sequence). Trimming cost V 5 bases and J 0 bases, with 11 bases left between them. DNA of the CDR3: TGTGCCAGCAGTCGAGACAGGAGCTCCTACAATGAGCAGTTCTTC. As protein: CASSRDRSSYNEQFF.

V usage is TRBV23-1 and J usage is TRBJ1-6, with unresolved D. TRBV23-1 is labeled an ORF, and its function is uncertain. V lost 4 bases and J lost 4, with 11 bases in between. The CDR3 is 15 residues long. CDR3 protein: CASSRGVGYNSPLHF. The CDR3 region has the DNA TGCGCCAGCAGTCGTGGGGTCGGATATAATTCACCCCTCCACTTT.

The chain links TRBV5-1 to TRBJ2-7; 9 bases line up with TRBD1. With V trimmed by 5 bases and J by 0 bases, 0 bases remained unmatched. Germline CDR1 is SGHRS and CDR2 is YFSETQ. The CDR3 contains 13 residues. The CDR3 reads CASRTGGSYEQYF. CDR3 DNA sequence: TGCGCCAGCAGGACAGGGGGCTCCTACGAGCAGTACTTC.

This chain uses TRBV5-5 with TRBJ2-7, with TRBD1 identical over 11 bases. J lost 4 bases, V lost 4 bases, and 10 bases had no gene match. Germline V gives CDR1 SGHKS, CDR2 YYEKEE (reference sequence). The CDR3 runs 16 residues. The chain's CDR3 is CASSPRPGTGGYEQYF. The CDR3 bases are TGTGCCAGCAGCCCCAGACCCGGGACAGGGGGTTACGAGCAGTACTTC.

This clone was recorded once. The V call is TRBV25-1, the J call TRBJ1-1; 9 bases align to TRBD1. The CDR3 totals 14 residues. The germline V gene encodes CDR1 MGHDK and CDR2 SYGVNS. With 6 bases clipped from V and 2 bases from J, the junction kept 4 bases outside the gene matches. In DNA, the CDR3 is TGTGCCAGCAGAACAGGGGGCGAAAACACTGAAGCTTTCTTT. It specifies CASRTGGENTEAFF.

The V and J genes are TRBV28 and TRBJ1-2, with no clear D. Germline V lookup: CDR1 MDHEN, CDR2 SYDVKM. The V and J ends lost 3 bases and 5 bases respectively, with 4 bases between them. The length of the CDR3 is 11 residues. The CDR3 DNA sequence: TGTGCCAGCAGTTTGCGGTATGGCTACACCTTC. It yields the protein CASSLRYGYTF.

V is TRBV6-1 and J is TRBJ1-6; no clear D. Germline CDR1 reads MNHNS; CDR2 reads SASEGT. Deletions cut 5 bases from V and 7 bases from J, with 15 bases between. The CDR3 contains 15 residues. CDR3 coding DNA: TGTGCCAGCAGTCTCGGTATTTCTGCAAATTCACCCCTCCACTTT. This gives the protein CASSLGISANSPLHF.

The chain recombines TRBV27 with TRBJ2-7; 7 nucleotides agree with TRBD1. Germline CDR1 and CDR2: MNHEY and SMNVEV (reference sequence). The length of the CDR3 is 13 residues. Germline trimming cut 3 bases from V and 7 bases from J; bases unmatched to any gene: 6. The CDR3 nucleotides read TGTGCCAGCAGTTTCCCAGACAGGGCGGAGCAGTACTTC. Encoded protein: CASSFPDRAEQYF.

CDR3 sequence (DNA): TGTGCCAGCAGCTTAGTAGGAGAAACGAATGAGCAGTTCTTC. Its protein is CASSLVGETNEQFF. J is TRBJ2-1 and V is TRBV7-6, with no clear D. The germline V gene encodes CDR1 SGHVS and CDR2 FNYEAQ. The CDR3 totals 14 residues. V was trimmed by 1 base and J by 7 bases, leaving 11 bases between them. Looking up the rest from reference TRBV7-6 and TRBJ2-1 gives the full variable domain: GAGVSQSPRYKVTKRGQDVALRCDPISGHVSLYWYRQALGQGPEFLTYFNYEAQQDKSGLPNDRFSAERPEGSISTLTIQRTEQRDSAMYRCASSLVGETNEQFFGPGTRLTVL.

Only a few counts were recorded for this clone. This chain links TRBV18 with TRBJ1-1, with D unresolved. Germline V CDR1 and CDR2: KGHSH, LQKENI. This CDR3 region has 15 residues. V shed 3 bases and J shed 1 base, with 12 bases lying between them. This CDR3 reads CASSPEGRTNTEAFF. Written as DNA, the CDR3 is TGTGCCAGCTCACCCGAAGGACGGACGAACACTGAAGCTTTCTTT.

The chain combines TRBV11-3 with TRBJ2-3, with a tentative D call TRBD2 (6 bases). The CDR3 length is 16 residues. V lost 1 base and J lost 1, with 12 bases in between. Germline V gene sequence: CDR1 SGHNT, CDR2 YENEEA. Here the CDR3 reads CASSLGSGTRTDTQYF. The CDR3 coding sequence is TGTGCCAGCAGCTTAGGGTCCGGGACTCGCACAGATACGCAGTATTTT.